This TCR beta chain was captured in a study of T cells in Graves' hyperthyroidism and ophthalmopathy. TCR beta CDR3 region amplification was performed from RNA transcripts. The TCR CDR3 first-round RT-PCR relied on the HTBI primer set. TCRdb independently ran MiXCR on the multiplex PCR reads; one entry per CDR3 protein. The sample carries some 140,000 distinct CDR3 sequences, approximately 20% recorded once. Germline V gene sequence: CDR1 DFQATT, CDR2 SNEGSKA (reference sequence). The CDR3 length is 15 residues. V was shortened by 1 base and J by 7 bases, with 14 bases between the two germline ends. The specimen was blood. This chain links TRBV20-1 with TRBJ1-6; TRBD1 is a possible D gene (5 bases). This sequence originates from a woman between 50 and 59 years old with Graves' hyperthyroidism that later progressed to Graves' ophthalmopathy. The CDR3 protein is CSARGRGLENSPLHF. CDR3 sequence (DNA): TGCAGTGCTAGAGGACGGGGGTTGGAGAATTCACCCCTCCACTTT.